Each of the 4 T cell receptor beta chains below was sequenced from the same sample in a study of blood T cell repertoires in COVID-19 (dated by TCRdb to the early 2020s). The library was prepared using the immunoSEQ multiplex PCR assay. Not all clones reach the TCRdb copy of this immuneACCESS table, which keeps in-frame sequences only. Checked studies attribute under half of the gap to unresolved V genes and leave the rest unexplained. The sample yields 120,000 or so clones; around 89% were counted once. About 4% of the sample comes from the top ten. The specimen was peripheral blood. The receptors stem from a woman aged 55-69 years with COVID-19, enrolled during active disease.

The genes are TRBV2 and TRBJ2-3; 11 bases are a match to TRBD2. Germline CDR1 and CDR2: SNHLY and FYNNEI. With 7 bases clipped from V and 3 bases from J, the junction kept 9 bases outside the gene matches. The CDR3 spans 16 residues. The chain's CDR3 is CASKELTSGATDTQYF. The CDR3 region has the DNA TGTGCCAGCAAGGAATTGACTAGCGGGGCGACAGATACGCAGTATTTT.

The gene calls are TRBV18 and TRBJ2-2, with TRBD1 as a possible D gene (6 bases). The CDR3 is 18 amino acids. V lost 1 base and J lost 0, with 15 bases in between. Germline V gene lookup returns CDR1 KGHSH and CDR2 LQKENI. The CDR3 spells CASSPLRDKESNTGELFF. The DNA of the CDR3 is TGTGCCAGCTCACCACTGAGGGACAAGGAATCGAACACCGGGGAGCTGTTTTTT.

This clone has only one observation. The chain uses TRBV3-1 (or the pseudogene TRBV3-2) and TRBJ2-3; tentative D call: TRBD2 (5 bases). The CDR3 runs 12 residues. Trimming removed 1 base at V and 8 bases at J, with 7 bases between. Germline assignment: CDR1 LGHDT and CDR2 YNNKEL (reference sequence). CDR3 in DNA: TGTGCCAGCAGCCAAGTTGAGGGTACGCAGTATTTT. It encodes CASSQVEGTQYF.

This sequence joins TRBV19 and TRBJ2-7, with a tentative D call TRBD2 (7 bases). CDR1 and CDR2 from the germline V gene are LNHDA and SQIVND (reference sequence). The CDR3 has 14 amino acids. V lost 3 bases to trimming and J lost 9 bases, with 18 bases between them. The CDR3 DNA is TGTGCCAGTAGTATCGCACCCGGGGGGCGGGGGCAGTACTTC. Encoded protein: CASSIAPGGRGQYF. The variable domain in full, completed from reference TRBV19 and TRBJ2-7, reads DGGITQSPKYLFRKEGQNVTLSCEQNLNHDAMYWYRQDPGQGLRLIYYSQIVNDFQKGDIAEGYSVSREKKESFPLTVTSAQKNPTAFYLCASSIAPGGRGQYFGPGTRLTVT.